This TCR beta chain was identified during a study of OX40 agonist ivuxolimab in advanced cancers. Overall study: Those treated in dose escalation had hepatocellular carcinoma, melanoma, renal cell cancer or head and neck cancer.

Germline V lookup: CDR1 SGHTA, CDR2 FQGNSA. CDR3 length: 16 residues. The V and J ends lost 0 bases and 1 base respectively, with 7 bases between them. The table came from immunoSEQ multiplex PCR; TCRdb's copy has only in-frame clones and leaves some out. In the table there are approximately 70,000 clones, roughly 89% of which are singletons. V usage is TRBV7-2 and J usage is TRBJ2-6, with a tentative D call TRBD2 (6 bases). The TCR was taken from an adult with an advanced solid tumor such as melanoma, head and neck, liver or kidney cancer. The sample consisted of CD4+ or CD8+ T cells sorted from blood, taken in a trial of the OX40 agonist ivuxolimab. The CDR3 sequence is CASSLAAGSGANVLTF. The CDR3 DNA follows: TGTGCCAGCAGCTTAGCCGCGGGGTCTGGGGCCAACGTCCTGACTTTC. The full variable domain, with the rest looked up from reference TRBV7-2 and TRBJ2-6, is GAGVSQSPSNKVTEKGKDVELRCDPISGHTALYWYRQSLGQGLEFLIYFQGNSAPDKSGLPSDRFSAERTGGSVSTLTIQRTQQEDSAVYLCASSLAAGSGANVLTFGAGSRLTVL.